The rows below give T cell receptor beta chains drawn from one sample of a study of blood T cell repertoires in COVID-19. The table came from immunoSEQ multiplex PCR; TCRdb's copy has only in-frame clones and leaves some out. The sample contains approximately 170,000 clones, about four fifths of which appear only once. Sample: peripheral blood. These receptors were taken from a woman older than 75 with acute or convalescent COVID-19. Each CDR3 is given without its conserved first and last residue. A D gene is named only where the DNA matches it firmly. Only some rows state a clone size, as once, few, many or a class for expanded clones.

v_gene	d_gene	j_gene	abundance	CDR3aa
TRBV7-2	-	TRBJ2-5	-	ASSSDGRGRETQY
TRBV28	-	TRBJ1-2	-	ASSLGGSCA
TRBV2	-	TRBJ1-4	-	ASSPFSEKLF
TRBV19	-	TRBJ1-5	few	ASSMTDVSNQPQH
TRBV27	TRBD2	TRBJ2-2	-	ASSLVRGGSGELF
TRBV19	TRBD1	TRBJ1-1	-	ASSLGQGTEAF
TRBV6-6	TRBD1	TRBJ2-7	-	ASSSGQRYEQY
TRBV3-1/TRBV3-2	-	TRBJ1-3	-	AGSHFTPSSGNTIY
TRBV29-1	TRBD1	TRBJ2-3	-	SMGTGRLSTDTQY
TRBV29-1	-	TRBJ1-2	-	SSTSGAGSYGYT
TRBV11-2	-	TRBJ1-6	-	ASSLVGGRNSPLH
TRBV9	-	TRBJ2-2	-	ASSVAGANTGELF
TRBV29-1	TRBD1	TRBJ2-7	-	SVTKDRGLGEQY
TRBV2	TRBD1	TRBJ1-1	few	ASSQQGYTEAF
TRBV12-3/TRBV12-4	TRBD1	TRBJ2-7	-	ASSGTGPYEQY
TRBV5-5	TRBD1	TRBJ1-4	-	ASSFPGQGTEKLF
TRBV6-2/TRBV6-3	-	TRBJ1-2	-	ASSHLAQQNYGYT